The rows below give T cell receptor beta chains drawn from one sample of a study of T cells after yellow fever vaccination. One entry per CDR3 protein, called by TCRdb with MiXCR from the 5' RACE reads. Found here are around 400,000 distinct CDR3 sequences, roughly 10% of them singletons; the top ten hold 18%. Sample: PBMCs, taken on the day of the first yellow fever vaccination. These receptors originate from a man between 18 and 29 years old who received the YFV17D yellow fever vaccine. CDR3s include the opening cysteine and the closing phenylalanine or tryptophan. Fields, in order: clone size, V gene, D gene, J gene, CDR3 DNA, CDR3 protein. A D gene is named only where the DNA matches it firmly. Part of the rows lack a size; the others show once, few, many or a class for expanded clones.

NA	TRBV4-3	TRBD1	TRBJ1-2	TGCGCCAGCAGCCAATTACTAGGGGGACAGGGGAACTATGGCTACACCTTC	CASSQLLGGQGNYGYTF
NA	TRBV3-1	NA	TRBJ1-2	TGTGCCAGCAGCCCCCCCCCGGGGGCCGGGGGCTACACCTTC	CASSPPPGAGGYTF
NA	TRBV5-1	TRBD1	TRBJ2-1	TGCGCCAGCAGCTTGGGGACAGGGAATGAGCAGTTCTTC	CASSLGTGNEQFF
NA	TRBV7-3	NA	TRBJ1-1	TGTGCCAGCAGTTTACAGGGTGGTAGCGCTGAAGCTTTCTTT	CASSLQGGSAEAFF
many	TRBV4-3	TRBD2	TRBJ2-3	TGCGCCAGCAGCCAAGAGGGACTAGCGGGGGGGAGCGATACGCAGTATTTT	CASSQEGLAGGSDTQYF
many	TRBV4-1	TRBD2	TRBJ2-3	TGCGCCAGCAGCCAAGGACTAGCGGCCCTGGATACGCAGTATTTT	CASSQGLAALDTQYF
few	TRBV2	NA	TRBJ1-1	TGTGCCAGCAGCTCCGGGGGGGGCTACACTGAAGCTTTCTTT	CASSSGGGYTEAFF
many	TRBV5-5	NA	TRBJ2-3	TGTGCCAGCAGCCTGCCAGATACGCAGTATTTT	CASSLPDTQYF
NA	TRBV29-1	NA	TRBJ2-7	TGCAGCGTTGGGGGGTCTTTCTCCTACGAGCAGTACTTC	CSVGGSFSYEQYF
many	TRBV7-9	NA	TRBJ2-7	TGTGCCAGCAGCCTAGACTACAGGAAGCAGTACTTC	CASSLDYRKQYF
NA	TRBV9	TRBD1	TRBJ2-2	TGTGCCAGCAGCGCGCCGAGGGGGCTTATGGACACCGGGGAGCTGTTTTTT	CASSAPRGLMDTGELFF
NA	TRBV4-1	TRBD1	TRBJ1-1	TGCGCCAGCAGCCATAACGCCCGACAGGGGGCAAGGTCGAACACTGAAGCTTTCTTT	CASSHNARQGARSNTEAFF
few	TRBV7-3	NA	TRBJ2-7	TGTGCCAGCAGCTTAACCAGGGAGTACGAGCAGTACTTC	CASSLTREYEQYF
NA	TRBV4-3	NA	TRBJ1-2	TGCGCCAGCAGCCCGGGGGGATGGGGCCCCTATGGCTACACCTTC	CASSPGGWGPYGYTF
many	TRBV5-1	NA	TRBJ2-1	TGCGCCAGCAGCTTGGGAGTTGGGGTCTCATTTACCGATGAGCAGTTCTTC	CASSLGVGVSFTDEQFF
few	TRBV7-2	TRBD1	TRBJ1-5	TGTGCCAGCAGCTTCTCGACAACAGGGGTTCAGCCCCAGCATTTT	CASSFSTTGVQPQHF
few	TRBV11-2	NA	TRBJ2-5	TGTGCCAGCAGCCAACAGGGTTATAGGGAGACCCAGTACTTC	CASSQQGYRETQYF
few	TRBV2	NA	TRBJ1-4	TGTGCCAGCAGTGCGAGCTCAACTAATGAAAAACTGTTTTTT	CASSASSTNEKLFF
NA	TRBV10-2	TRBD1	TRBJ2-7	TGCGCCAGCAGTGAGGGACAGGGAATTTCGTACGAGCAGTACTTC	CASSEGQGISYEQYF
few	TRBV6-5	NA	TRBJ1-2	TGTGCCAGCAGGGTTGGTTATGGCTACACCTTC	CASRVGYGYTF
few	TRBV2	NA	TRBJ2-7	TGTGCCAGCAGTCAAAGCCTGTCCTACGAGCAGTACTTC	CASSQSLSYEQYF
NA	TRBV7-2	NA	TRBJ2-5	TGTGCCAGCAGCTTAATCTCGTTGGAGACCCAGTACTTC	CASSLISLETQYF
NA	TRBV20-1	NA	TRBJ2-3	TGCAGTGCTGGGGGGTCAGATACGCAGTATTTT	CSAGGSDTQYF
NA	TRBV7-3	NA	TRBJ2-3	TGTGCCAGCAGCCCTAATTCTAAAGATACGCAGTATTTT	CASSPNSKDTQYF
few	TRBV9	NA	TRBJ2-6	TGTGCCAGCAGCGTAGCCCTGGGGGCATCCTTGGGGGCCAACGTCCTGACTTTC	CASSVALGASLGANVLTF
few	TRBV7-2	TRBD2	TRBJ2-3	TGTGCCAGCAGCCAGCTGGGACTAGCGGTCCTCACAGATACGCAGTATTTT	CASSQLGLAVLTDTQYF
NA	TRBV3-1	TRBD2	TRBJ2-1	TGTGCCAGCAGCCAATCGGGGACTAGCGGGGGGGCGAGGAACAATGAGCAGTTCTTC	CASSQSGTSGGARNNEQFF
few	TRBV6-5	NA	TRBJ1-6	TGTGCCAGCAGTTACTCGGCAGGGACCCATTCACCCCTCCACTTT	CASSYSAGTHSPLHF
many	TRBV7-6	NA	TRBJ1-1	TGTGCCAGCAGCTTAGAAATGAACACTGAAGCTTTCTTT	CASSLEMNTEAFF
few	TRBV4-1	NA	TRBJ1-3	TGCGCCAGCAGCCTAACGACAGCCTCGGGGGGAAACACCATATATTTT	CASSLTTASGGNTIYF
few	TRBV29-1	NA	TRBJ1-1	TGCAGCGTTGATTCCGGGGAAGCTTTCTTT	CSVDSGEAFF
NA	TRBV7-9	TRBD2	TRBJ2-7	TGTGCCAGCAGCGGAGCCGGGACTAGAAGTAACGAGCAGTACTTC	CASSGAGTRSNEQYF
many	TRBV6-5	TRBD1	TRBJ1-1	TGTGCCAGCAGTTATCAGGGGGGAGGCACTGAAGCTTTCTTT	CASSYQGGGTEAFF
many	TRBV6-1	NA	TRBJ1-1	TGTGCCAGCAGTGAATCGGGTTTGAACACTGAAGCTTTCTTT	CASSESGLNTEAFF
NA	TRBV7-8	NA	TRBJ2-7	TGTGCCAGCGGAGAAGCCGAGCAGTACTTC	CASGEAEQYF
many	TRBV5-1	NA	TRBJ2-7	TGCGCCAGCAGCTTGGGGTCAACGAAAAGCTGCTACTTC	CASSLGSTKSCYF
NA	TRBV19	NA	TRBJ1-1	TGTGCCAGCGAACGGGGCGTGGGCGGGACTGAAGCTTTCTTT	CASERGVGGTEAFF
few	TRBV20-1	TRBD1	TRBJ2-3	TGCAGTGGAGGGACAGGGGTTATCGATACGCAGTATTTT	CSGGTGVIDTQYF
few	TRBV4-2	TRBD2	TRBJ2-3	TGTGCCAGCAGCCTAGCGGGGAGGGATGAAGATACGCAGTATTTT	CASSLAGRDEDTQYF
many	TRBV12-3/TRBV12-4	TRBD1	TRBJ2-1	TGTGCCAGCAGCCCTACCCCCGACAGGGTAGGATCCAATGAGCAGTTCTTC	CASSPTPDRVGSNEQFF
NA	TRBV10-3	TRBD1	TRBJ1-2	TGTGCCATCAGGGTGACAGGGGGCCATGGCTACACCTTC	CAIRVTGGHGYTF
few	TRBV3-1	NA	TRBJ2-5	TGTGCCAGCAGCCAAACCGGGACACATTTCCGGGAGACCCAGTACTTC	CASSQTGTHFRETQYF
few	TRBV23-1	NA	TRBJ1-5	TGCGTACAGCGCAGGGAAAATCAGCCCCAGCATTTT	CVQRRENQPQHF
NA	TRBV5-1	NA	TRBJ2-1	TGCGCCAGCAGCTTGGGGGGGCAAACCTACAATGAGCAGTTCTTC	CASSLGGQTYNEQFF
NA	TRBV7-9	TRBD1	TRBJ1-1	TGTGCCAGCGGCGAAAGGGGGCTCTCTGAAGCTTTCTTT	CASGERGLSEAFF
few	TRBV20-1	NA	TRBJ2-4	TGCAGTGCTAGAGGGGCAGGAGCCAAAAACATTCAGTACTTC	CSARGAGAKNIQYF
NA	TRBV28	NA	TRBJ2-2	TGTGCCAGCAGTTTACCCCGGGGGAACACCGGGGAGCTGTTTTTT	CASSLPRGNTGELFF
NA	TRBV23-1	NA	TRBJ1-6	TGCGCCAGCAGTCAAAAGAACACGCCGAATTCACCCCTCCACTTT	CASSQKNTPNSPLHF
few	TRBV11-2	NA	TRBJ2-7	TGTGCCAGCAGCTTAGCGGCTGACTACGAGCAGTACTTC	CASSLAADYEQYF
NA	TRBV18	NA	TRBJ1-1	TGTGCCAGCTCAGCGACAGCTAACACTGAAGCTTTCTTT	CASSATANTEAFF
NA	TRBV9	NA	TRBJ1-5	TGTGCCAGCAGCGTAGATACAGGGAGCAATCAGCCCCAGCATTTT	CASSVDTGSNQPQHF
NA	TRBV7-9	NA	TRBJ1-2	TGTGCCAGCACCCTGGGGAGGGACTATGGCTACACCTTC	CASTLGRDYGYTF
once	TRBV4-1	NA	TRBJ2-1	TGCGCCAGCAGCCAAGTCCCCCTCGATGAGCAGTTCTTC	CASSQVPLDEQFF
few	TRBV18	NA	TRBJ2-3	TGTGCCAGCTCCACACTGCCCCGGCCAGATACGCAGTATTTT	CASSTLPRPDTQYF
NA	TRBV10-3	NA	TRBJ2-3	TGTGCCATCTGGGGGGGGCCGGGACATAGCACAGATACGCAGTATTTT	CAIWGGPGHSTDTQYF